The sequence of this T cell receptor (beta chain) was determined in a study of blood T cell repertoires in COVID-19. The data were produced by immunoSEQ multiplex PCR, yet TCRdb's version contains in-frame clones alone and is incomplete. Among under 250,000 clones listed, 80% to 90% were seen once. This clone was found once. Trimming pared 0 bases from V and 1 base from J, leaving 10 bases between. The CDR3 is 16 residues long. Per the germline V gene, CDR1 is SGHRS and CDR2 is YFSETQ. The rearrangement uses TRBV5-1 and TRBJ2-2; weak D call: TRBD2 (5 bases). The sequencing sample was made of PBMCs or T cells enriched from blood (not recorded which). This clonotype was sampled from a woman under 40 with acute COVID-19. The CDR3 protein is CASSLDLAGNTGELFF. DNA of the CDR3: TGCGCCAGCAGCTTGGATCTAGCCGGGAACACCGGGGAGCTGTTTTTT.